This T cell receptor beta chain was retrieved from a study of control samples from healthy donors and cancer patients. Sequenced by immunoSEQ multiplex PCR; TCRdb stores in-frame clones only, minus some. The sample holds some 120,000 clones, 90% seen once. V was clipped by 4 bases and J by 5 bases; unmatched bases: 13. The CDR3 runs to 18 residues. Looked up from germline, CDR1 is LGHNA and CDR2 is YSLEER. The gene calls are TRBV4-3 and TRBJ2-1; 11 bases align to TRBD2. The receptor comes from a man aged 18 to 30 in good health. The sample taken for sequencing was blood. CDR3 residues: CASSPGTSGSTPNNEQFF. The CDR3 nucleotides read TGCGCCAGCAGCCCTGGCACTAGCGGGAGTACCCCGAACAATGAGCAGTTCTTC.